What follows are 28 T cell receptor beta chains derived from one specimen sequenced in a study of blood T cells in healthy people across ages. Alongside a J-beta primer mix, a sample-barcoded 5' primer served in a second PCR lasting roughly 6 to 11 cycles. TCRdb re-analysed the 5' RACE reads in MiXCR, keeping a single row per CDR3 protein. The data show approximately 690,000 distinct CDR3 sequences, around 38% seen once. Sequenced material: blood. Every receptor here comes from a man older than 75 in good health.

The V call is TRBV6-2 or TRBV6-3, the J call TRBJ2-2; 7 positions agree with TRBD2. Trimming removed 6 bases from V and 5 bases from J; junction bases left unmatched: 6. This CDR3 has 14 amino acids. The germline gives CDR1 MNHEY, CDR2 SVGEGT. This chain's CDR3 is CASSLGRETGELFF. CDR3 nucleotides: TGTGCCAGCAGCCTGGGGCGGGAGACCGGGGAGCTGTTTTTT.

V gene TRBV9 combines with J gene TRBJ1-2; TRBD1 might be the D (6 bases). Germline V CDR1 and CDR2: SGDLS, YYNGEE. Trimming removed 3 bases at V and 2 bases at J, with 17 bases between. This CDR3 is 16 amino acids long. This chain's CDR3 is CASSAGRTAQNYGYTF. Written as DNA, the CDR3 is TGTGCCAGCAGCGCTGGACGGACAGCTCAGAACTATGGCTACACCTTC.

In its sample, this clonotype was seen a few times. The chain couples TRBV4-2 to TRBJ2-1, with D perhaps given as TRBD1 or TRBD2 (6 bases each). The assigned J gene may be wrong: the sequence end matches TRBJ2-7 better. The CDR3 has 16 amino acids. Germline lookup yields CDR1 LGHNA and CDR2 YNFKEQ. CDR3 region: CASSLAGSGAYNEQYF. DNA of the CDR3: TGTGCCAGCAGCCTCGCGGGATCGGGGGCCTACAATGAGCAGTACTTC.

Only a few counts were recorded for this clonotype. V gene TRBV7-2 combines with J gene TRBJ2-7, with 9 bases aligning to TRBD1. The length of the CDR3 is 14 residues. After removal of 6 bases from V and 2 bases from J, the junction contained 5 bases not matched to a gene. Germline V CDR1 and CDR2: SGHTA, FQGNSA. The CDR3: CASSRQGVPYEQYF. CDR3 coding DNA: TGTGCCAGCAGTCGACAGGGGGTCCCCTACGAGCAGTACTTC.

About this clonotype itself: A much larger clone is a single base away; this may be a read error. The chain uses TRBV7-3 and TRBJ2-1; either TRBD1 or TRBD2 may supply D (5 bases each). Germline-derived CDR1 and CDR2 are SGHTA and FQGTGA. V lost 5 bases and J lost 9, with 14 bases in between. The CDR3 has 13 residues. The CDR3 reads CASSPTSGPEQFF. The CDR3 coding sequence is TGTGCCAGCAGCCCAACTTCGGGACCTGAGCAGTTCTTC.

This clonotype occurred a few times. V usage is TRBV10-1 and J usage is TRBJ2-3, with 7 bases fitting TRBD1. Losses at the gene ends were 0 bases for V and 4 bases for J; bases not matched to a gene: 1. Per the germline V gene, CDR1 is WNHNN and CDR2 is SYGVQD (reference sequence). This CDR3 region has 14 residues. CDR3 coding DNA: TGCGCCAGCAGTGAGTCGCAGGGGGCAGATACGCAGTATTTT. Amino acid sequence: CASSESQGADTQYF.

V usage is TRBV27 and J usage is TRBJ2-7; D is perhaps TRBD1 or TRBD2 (5 bases each). The germline V gene encodes CDR1 MNHEY and CDR2 SMNVEV (reference sequence). The CDR3 totals 13 residues. The ends were cut back, 2 bases at V and 5 bases at J, with 10 bases in the middle. The CDR3 here is CASSLGTWNEQYF. The CDR3 nucleotides read TGTGCCAGCAGTTTAGGGACGTGGAACGAGCAGTACTTC.

The J gene is TRBJ1-6, the V gene TRBV20-1, with D maybe TRBD1 (5 bases). The CDR3 length is 15 residues. The germline gives CDR1 DFQATT, CDR2 SNEGSKA (reference sequence). Trimming stripped 3 bases from V and 9 bases from J, with 18 bases between. CDR3 nucleotide sequence: TGCAGTGCTAGTGACCAGGGCGCAGGGATTTCACCCCTCCACTTT. This encodes CSASDQGAGISPLHF.

The genes are TRBV5-4 and TRBJ2-5, with D uncertain. Trimming removed 4 bases from V and 0 bases from J, with 7 bases in between. From germline, CDR1 is SGHNT and CDR2 YYREEE (reference sequence). The CDR3 runs 13 residues. The CDR3 nucleotides are TGTGCCAGCAGCAGGGTATACCAAGAGACCCAGTACTTC. It yields the protein CASSRVYQETQYF. Full variable domain (missing parts from reference TRBV5-4 and TRBJ2-5): ETGVTQSPTHLIKTRGQQVTLRCSSQSGHNTVSWYQQALGQGPQFIFQYYREEENGRGNFPPRFSGLQFPNYSSELNVNALELDDSALYLCASSRVYQETQYFGPGTRLLVL.

Many counts were recorded for this clonotype. The CDR3 DNA is TGTGCCAGCAGGGCCGGGACAGGGGATTGGGGTGAAGCTTTCTTT. It specifies CASRAGTGDWGEAFF. The chain recombines TRBV6-5 with TRBJ1-1; 10 nucleotides agree with TRBD1. V dropped 6 bases and J dropped 7; count of bases not matched to a gene: 11. The CDR3 has 15 residues. Germline V gene data show CDR1 as MNHEY and CDR2 as SVGAGI.

In this sample, this clonotype turned up once. Germline and junction disagree at one end, which may indicate a read error. V usage is TRBV7-7 and J usage is TRBJ2-7; 12 bases match TRBD2. This CDR3 is 15 amino acids long. In germline, CDR1 is SSHAT, CDR2 FNYEAQ (reference sequence). The CDR3 sequence: CASSPSSGRAYEQYF. CDR3 sequence (DNA): TGTGCTAGCAGCCCTTCTAGCGGGAGGGCCTACGAGCAGTACTTC.

This clonotype was counted only a few times. The chain couples TRBV20-1 to TRBJ2-7; 8 positions agree with TRBD1. This CDR3 is 12 amino acids long. Germline CDR1 is DFQATT and CDR2 is SNEGSKA (reference sequence). V trimming: 3 bases; J trimming: 7 bases; junction bases outside the gene matches: 5. The CDR3 is CSARSDREEQYF. DNA of the CDR3: TGCAGTGCTAGGTCGGACAGGGAAGAGCAGTACTTC.

There are a few counts of this clonotype. CDR3 loop: CASSPFTRGEQPQHF. DNA of the CDR3: TGTGCCAGCTCACCATTCACCAGGGGAGAACAGCCCCAGCATTTT. V and J are TRBV18 and TRBJ1-5, with D perhaps TRBD1 (6 bases). Per germline, CDR1 KGHSH and CDR2 LQKENI. V gave up 2 bases and J gave up 7 bases, with 15 bases separating them. CDR3 size: 15 residues. The full variable domain, in which reference TRBV18 and TRBJ1-5 provide the parts outside the CDR3, is NAGVMQNPRHLVRRRGQEARLRCSPMKGHSHVYWYRQLPEEGLKFMVYLQKENIIDESGMPKERFSAEFPKEGPSILRIQQVVRGDSAAYFCASSPFTRGEQPQHFGDGTRLSIL.

J is TRBJ1-1 and V is TRBV2; D gene ambiguous. Per the germline V gene, CDR1 is SNHLY and CDR2 is FYNNEI. V was shortened by 7 bases and J by 4 bases, with 19 bases between the two germline ends. The CDR3 sequence is 15 residues long. The CDR3 sequence: CASINPFGNRTEAFF. DNA for the CDR3: TGTGCCAGCATCAACCCCTTCGGGAACCGCACTGAAGCTTTCTTT.

This chain joins TRBV20-1 and TRBJ2-1; 10 nucleotides align to TRBD2. The CDR3 length is 17 residues. With 3 bases clipped from V and 10 bases from J, the junction kept 18 bases outside the gene matches. CDR1 DFQATT and CDR2 SNEGSKA come from the germline V gene (reference sequence). CDR3 residues: CSARHPSGGQSSYEQFF. The CDR3 DNA reads as TGCAGTGCTAGGCATCCTAGCGGGGGCCAAAGCTCCTACGAGCAGTTCTTC.

On this clonotype itself: With a much larger clone just one base away, this may be a read error. The V call is TRBV7-2, the J call TRBJ2-6; D uncertain. Germline CDR1 and CDR2: SGHTA and FQGNSA. CDR3 length: 15 residues. The CDR3 loop is CASSLIWAGTNVLTF. CDR3 nucleotide sequence: TGTGCCAGCAGCTTAATATGGGCTGGGACCAACGTCCTGACTTTC.

The chain has TRBV6-6 and TRBJ2-3; 7 bases align to TRBD1. This CDR3 contains 15 residues. The germline CDR1 and CDR2 sequences are MNHNY and SVGAGI (reference sequence). Germline trimming cut 6 bases from V and 5 bases from J; bases unmatched to any gene: 11. Here the CDR3 DNA reads TGTGCCAGCAGCCCCTCGGACAGGTTGCAAGATACGCAGTATTTT. It codes for CASSPSDRLQDTQYF.

This clonotype was counted between two and nine times. The rearrangement links TRBV15 to TRBJ2-1; D possibly uses TRBD1 or TRBD2 (5 bases each). The CDR3 extends over 15 amino acids. CDR1 is LNHNV, CDR2 YYDKDF, per germline (reference sequence). The V and J ends lost 4 bases and 5 bases respectively, with 15 bases between them. The CDR3 protein is CATSILFGAHNEQFF. The CDR3 DNA is TGTGCCACCAGCATTCTTTTCGGGGCCCACAATGAGCAGTTCTTC.

The chain carries TRBV18 and TRBJ2-1; 11 bases are a match to TRBD2. V lost 3 bases and J lost 0; bases outside the gene matches: 10. CDR3 length: 19 residues. Germline-derived CDR1 and CDR2 are KGHSH and LQKENI. The DNA of the CDR3 is TGTGCCAGCTCACCCCCCCCGGCTAGCGGGGGGAGCTCCTACAATGAGCAGTTCTTC. Its translation: CASSPPPASGGSSYNEQFF.

In the case of this clonotype: One end of the junction fails to match germline, which may point to a read error. The chain recombines TRBV18 with TRBJ2-7; possibly TRBD2 for D (6 bases). Germline CDR1 KGHSH, CDR2 LQKENI. The CDR3 has 16 residues. The CDR3: CASSPQRDLPTYEQYF. The CDR3 region has the DNA TGTGCCAGCTCCCCACAACGGGACTTGCCGACCTACGAGCAGTACTTC.

The chain employs TRBV7-2 and TRBJ1-1; 10 bases line up with TRBD1. V lost 3 bases to trimming and J lost 8 bases; unmatched junction nucleotides: 9. Germline V gives CDR1 SGHTA, CDR2 FQGNSA. This CDR3 has 15 residues. In nucleotides, the CDR3 is TGTGCCAGCAGCTTTACCGGGACAGGGGAATCCGAAGCTTTCTTT. Translating gives CASSFTGTGESEAFF.

This clonotype was seen many times. The rearrangement uses TRBV6-1 and TRBJ2-7; possibly TRBD2 for D (6 bases). Germline lookup yields CDR1 MNHNS and CDR2 SASEGT. The CDR3 has 13 residues. V shed 6 bases and J shed 3 bases, with 12 bases lying between them. The DNA of the CDR3 is TGTGCCAGCAGCATCGGAGGGGTCTACGAGCAGTACTTC. This encodes CASSIGGVYEQYF.

This chain links TRBV29-1 with TRBJ1-3, with a possible D match to TRBD1 (5 bases). The CDR3 is 17 amino acids. The V end lost 5 bases, the J end lost 0 bases, and 20 bases lay between the germline ends. Germline V gene sequence: CDR1 SQVTM, CDR2 ANQGSEA. The CDR3 sequence: CSVSNIDGGFSGNTIYF. CDR3 in DNA: TGCAGCGTTTCAAACATCGATGGGGGATTCTCTGGAAACACCATATATTTT.

In DNA, the CDR3 is TGTGCCAGCAGTGAAGAGTGGGGAACTAGCGGGAGCCGTTTGGATGAGCAGTTCTTC. This translates into CASSEEWGTSGSRLDEQFF. The J gene is TRBJ2-1, the V gene TRBV25-1; 11 bases align to TRBD2. CDR3 size: 19 residues. Trimming at V came to 2 bases and at J to 8 bases, leaving 17 bases not matched to a gene. Germline values: CDR1 MGHDK, CDR2 SYGVNS.

This chain's CDR3 is CASSPTGTNTDTQYF. For the CDR3, the DNA is TGTGCCAGCAGCCCCACAGGGACCAACACAGATACGCAGTATTTT. This rearrangement joins TRBV7-3 to TRBJ2-3, with D perhaps TRBD1 (6 bases). The V gene lost 5 bases and the J gene lost 2 bases, with 14 bases spanning the gap. From germline, CDR1 is SGHTA and CDR2 FQGTGA. There are 15 residues in the CDR3. The entire variable domain, with the rest obtained from reference TRBV7-3 and TRBJ2-3, is as follows: GAGVSQTPSNKVTEKGKYVELRCDPISGHTALYWYRQSLGQGPEFLIYFQGTGAADDSGLPNDRFFAVRPEGSVSTLKIQRTERGDSAVYLCASSPTGTNTDTQYFGPGTRLTVL.

This clonotype was seen just once. The CDR3 sequence: CATSLHQETQYF. The DNA for the CDR3 is TGTGCCACCAGTTTGCACCAAGAGACCCAGTACTTC. The chain couples TRBV15 to TRBJ2-5; D is unresolved. The V end was cut by 6 bases, the J end by 0 bases, with 5 bases between. CDR1 and CDR2 (germline): LNHNV, YYDKDF (reference sequence). CDR3 length: 12 residues.

The chain carries TRBV12-3 or TRBV12-4 and TRBJ2-5; 9 bases agree with TRBD2. V was pared by 6 bases and J by 4 bases, with 6 bases of the junction left unmatched. The CDR3 totals 14 residues. Here the CDR3 reads CASSNAGGGETQYF. CDR3 bases: TGTGCCAGCAGCAATGCGGGAGGGGGAGAGACCCAGTACTTC.

The genes are TRBV7-2 and TRBJ2-5; no clear D. The J call may be incorrect, as the DNA end agrees better with TRBJ2-7. Germline V gives CDR1 SGHTA, CDR2 FQGNSA. This CDR3 is 12 amino acids long. CDR3 DNA: TGTGCCAGCAACATCTACAACTACGAGCAGTACTTC. Amino acids: CASNIYNYEQYF.